This T cell receptor (beta chain) was obtained from a study of Ad26.COV2.S vaccination and SARS-CoV-2 variants. About the study: Once or twice, 56 days apart, Ad26.COV2.S was delivered intramuscularly.

Sequencing used immunoSEQ multiplex PCR; TCRdb keeps in-frame clones, though not all of them. The sample lists around 450,000 clones; over 75% were seen once. The CDR3 has 15 amino acids. V was clipped by 1 base and J by 3 bases, with 10 bases between them. Germline V gene data show CDR1 as SGHTA and CDR2 as FQGNSA. Treatment indicated: 19 received Ad26.COV2.S at low or high dose, single or two shots; about five received placebo; per-sample allocation not given. Day 63 following the first vaccine or placebo injection was when the samples were taken. The V call is TRBV7-2, the J call TRBJ1-3, with D tentatively TRBD1 (6 bases). The sequence was obtained from a person between 18 and 65 years old who received the Ad26.COV2.S COVID-19 vaccine or a placebo. The starting material was peripheral blood, obtained in a trial of Ad26.COV2.S vaccine versus placebo. This chain's CDR3 is CASSLGVGGGNTIYF. CDR3 DNA: TGTGCCAGCAGCTTAGGGGTAGGGGGTGGAAACACCATATATTTT.